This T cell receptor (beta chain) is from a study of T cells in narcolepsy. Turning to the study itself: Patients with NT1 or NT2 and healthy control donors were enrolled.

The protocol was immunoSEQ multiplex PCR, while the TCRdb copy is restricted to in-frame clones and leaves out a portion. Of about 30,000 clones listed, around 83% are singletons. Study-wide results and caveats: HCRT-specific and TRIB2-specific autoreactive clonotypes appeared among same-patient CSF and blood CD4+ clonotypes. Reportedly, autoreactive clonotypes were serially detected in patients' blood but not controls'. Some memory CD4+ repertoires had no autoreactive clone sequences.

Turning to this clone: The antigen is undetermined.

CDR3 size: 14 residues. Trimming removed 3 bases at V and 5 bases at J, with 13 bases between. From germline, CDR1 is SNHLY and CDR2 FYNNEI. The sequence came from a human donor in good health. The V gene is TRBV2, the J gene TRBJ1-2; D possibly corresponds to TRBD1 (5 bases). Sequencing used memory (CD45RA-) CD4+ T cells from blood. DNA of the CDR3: TGTGCCAGCAGTGAGGGAGGGGCTGGGTATGGCTACACCTTC. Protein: CASSEGGAGYGYTF.